This TCR beta chain came from a study of cytomegalovirus exposure and HLA in healthy donors. Sequenced by immunoSEQ multiplex PCR; TCRdb stores in-frame clones only, minus some. The sample carries some 140,000 clones, 85% to 90% recorded once. A remark on this clone: Antigen unknown.

General study points: Subsequent analysis revealed that first-cohort TCR clusters tended to co-occur in the roughly 120 validation repertoires. There were fewer than 200 TCR beta chains listed as cytomegalovirus-associated.

The germline V gene encodes CDR1 SGHVS and CDR2 FNYEAQ. This CDR3 has 12 residues. With 5 bases removed from V and 2 bases from J, the gap between germline ends came to 7 bases. From the roughly 110-subject validation cohort, which was separate from the approximately 700-subject first cohort, the donors were drawn. This TCR was recovered from a woman between 18 and 29 years old in good health and CMV-seropositive. This chain uses TRBV7-6 with TRBJ2-7; D gene unclear. The sample consisted of PBMCs. CDR3 in DNA: TGTGCCAGCAGCGGCGGCACCTACGAGCAGTACTTC. It yields the protein CASSGGTYEQYF.